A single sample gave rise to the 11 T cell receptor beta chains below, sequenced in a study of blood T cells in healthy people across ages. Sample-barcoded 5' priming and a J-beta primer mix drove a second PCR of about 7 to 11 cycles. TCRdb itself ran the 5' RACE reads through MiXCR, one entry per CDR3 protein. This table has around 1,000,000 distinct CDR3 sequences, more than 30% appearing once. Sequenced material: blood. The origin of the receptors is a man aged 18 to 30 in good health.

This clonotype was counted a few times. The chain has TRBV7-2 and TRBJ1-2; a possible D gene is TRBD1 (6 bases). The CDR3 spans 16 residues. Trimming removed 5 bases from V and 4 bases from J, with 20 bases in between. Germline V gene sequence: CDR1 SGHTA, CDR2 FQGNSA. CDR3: CASSLWDRGGIYGYTF. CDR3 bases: TGTGCCAGCAGCCTATGGGACCGAGGGGGTATCTATGGCTACACCTTC. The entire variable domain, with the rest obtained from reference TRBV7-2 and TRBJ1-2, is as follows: GAGVSQSPSNKVTEKGKDVELRCDPISGHTALYWYRQSLGQGLEFLIYFQGNSAPDKSGLPSDRFSAERTGGSVSTLTIQRTQQEDSAVYLCASSLWDRGGIYGYTFGSGTRLTVV.

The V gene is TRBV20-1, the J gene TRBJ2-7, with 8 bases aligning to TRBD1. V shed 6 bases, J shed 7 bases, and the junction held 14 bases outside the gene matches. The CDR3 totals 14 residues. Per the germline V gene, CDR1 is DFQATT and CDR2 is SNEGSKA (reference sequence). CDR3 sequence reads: CSARRGQGSNEQYF. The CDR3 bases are TGCAGTGCCAGAAGAGGACAGGGTAGCAATGAGCAGTACTTC.

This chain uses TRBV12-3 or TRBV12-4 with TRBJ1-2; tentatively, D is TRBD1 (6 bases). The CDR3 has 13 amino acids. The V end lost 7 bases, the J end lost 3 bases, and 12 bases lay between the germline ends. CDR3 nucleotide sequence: TGTGCCAGCACTAGACAGGCCCACTATGGCTACACCTTC. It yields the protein CASTRQAHYGYTF.

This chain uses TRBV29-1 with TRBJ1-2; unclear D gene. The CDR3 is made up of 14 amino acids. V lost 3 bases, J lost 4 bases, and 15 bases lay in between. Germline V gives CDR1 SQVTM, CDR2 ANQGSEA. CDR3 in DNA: TGCAGCGTTGATCGGAAAATTACGCCCTATGGCTACACCTTC. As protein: CSVDRKITPYGYTF.

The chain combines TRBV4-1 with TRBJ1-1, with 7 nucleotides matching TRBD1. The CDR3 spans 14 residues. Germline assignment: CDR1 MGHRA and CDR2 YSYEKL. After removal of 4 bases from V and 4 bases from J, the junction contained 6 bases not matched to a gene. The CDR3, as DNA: TGCGCCAGCAGCCCCGTTCCAGGGGGCACTGAAGCTTTCTTT. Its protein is CASSPVPGGTEAFF.

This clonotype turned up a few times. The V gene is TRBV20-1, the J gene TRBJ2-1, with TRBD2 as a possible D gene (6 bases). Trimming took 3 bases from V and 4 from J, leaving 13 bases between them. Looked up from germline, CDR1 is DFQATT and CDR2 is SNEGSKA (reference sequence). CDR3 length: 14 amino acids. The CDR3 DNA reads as TGCAGTGCTAGGGGGACTTACCCTTACAATGAGCAGTTCTTC. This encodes CSARGTYPYNEQFF.

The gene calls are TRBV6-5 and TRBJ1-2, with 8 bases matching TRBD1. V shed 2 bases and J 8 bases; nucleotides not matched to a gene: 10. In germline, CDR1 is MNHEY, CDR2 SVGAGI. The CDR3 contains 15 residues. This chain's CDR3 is CASSYALTGARGYTF. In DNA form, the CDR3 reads TGTGCCAGCAGTTACGCCCTGACAGGGGCGAGAGGCTACACCTTC.

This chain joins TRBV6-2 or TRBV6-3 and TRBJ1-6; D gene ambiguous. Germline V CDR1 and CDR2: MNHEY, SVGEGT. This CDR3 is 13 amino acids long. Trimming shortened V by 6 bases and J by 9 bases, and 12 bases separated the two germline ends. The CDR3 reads CASRLQGSSPLHF. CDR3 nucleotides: TGTGCCAGCAGATTACAAGGGAGTTCACCCCTCCACTTT.

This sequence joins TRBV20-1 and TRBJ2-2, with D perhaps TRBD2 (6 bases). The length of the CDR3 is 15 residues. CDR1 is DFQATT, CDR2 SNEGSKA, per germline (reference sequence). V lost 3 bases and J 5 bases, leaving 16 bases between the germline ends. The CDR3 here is CSARLGGPRTGELFF. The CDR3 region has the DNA TGCAGTGCTAGGTTGGGGGGTCCAAGGACCGGGGAGCTGTTTTTT.

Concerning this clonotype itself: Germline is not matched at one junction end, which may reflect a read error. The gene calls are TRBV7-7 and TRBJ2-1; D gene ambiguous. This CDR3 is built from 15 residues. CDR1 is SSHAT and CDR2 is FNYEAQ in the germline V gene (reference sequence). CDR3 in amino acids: CASSPNDGSGFEQFF. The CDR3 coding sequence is TGTGCTAGCAGCCCAAACGACGGGTCCGGGTTTGAGCAGTTCTTC.

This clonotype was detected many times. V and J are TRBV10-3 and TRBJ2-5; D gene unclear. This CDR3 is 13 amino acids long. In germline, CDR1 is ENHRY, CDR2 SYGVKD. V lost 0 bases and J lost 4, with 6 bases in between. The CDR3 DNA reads TGTGCCATCAGTGAGTCGACGGGAGAGACCCAGTACTTC. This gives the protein CAISESTGETQYF.